This T cell receptor (beta chain) stems from a study of CD8 T cells in ankylosing spondylitis. Study findings and constraints: The disease-linked clones had a CD8+ phenotype and low blood frequencies. Several of the motif variants were reported before in synovial fluid and blood from reactive arthritis. A TCR beta motif of 7 to 9 highly homologous variants seemed to mark ankylosing spondylitis blood. In ankylosing spondylitis patients, matched synovial fluid reportedly showed significant enrichment of disease-linked clones.

Per germline, CDR1 MNHEY and CDR2 SMNVEV (reference sequence). V was pared by 6 bases and J by 1 base, with 3 bases of the junction left unmatched. The CDR3 is 13 amino acids. This clonotype was seen many times. The antigen remains unidentified. Making use of molecular barcodes, quantitative 5'-RACE generated TCR beta libraries. Using its own MiXCR run on the 5' RACE reads, TCRdb lists one record per CDR3 protein. The sample carries some 220,000 distinct CDR3 sequences, approximately 7.3% recorded once. The source material was blood, either unsorted or a sorted T cell fraction (not recorded which). The chain uses TRBV27 and TRBJ2-7; 7 bases match TRBD1. This receptor was obtained from a male donor with ankylosing spondylitis. The CDR3 nucleotides are TGTGCCAGCAGAAGACAGGGTTCCTACGAGCAGTACTTC. Protein sequence: CASRRQGSYEQYF.